The 2 T cell receptor beta chains below all came from one sample that was sequenced in a study of Tregs in tolerant kidney transplant recipients. Sequencing was performed with immunoSEQ multiplex PCR; in TCRdb, only in-frame clones are kept and a portion is missing. The sample consists of over 1,100 clones, over 40% of them appearing once. Their target antigens are unknown. Sequencing used Tregs from blood grown in culture. The receptors were gathered from a human donor in good health.

In regard to this clone: Its ends do not fully match the called genes, so a read error is possible. The V and J genes are TRBV5-6 and TRBJ1-5; D possibly corresponds to TRBD1 (6 bases). CDR3 length: 18 amino acids. The germline V gene has CDR1 SGHDT and CDR2 YYEEEE. The CDR3 here is CARSLEGTRTVRNQPQHF. CDR3 nucleotide sequence: TGTGCCAGAAGCTTGGAAGGCACTCGGACAGTCCGGAATCAGCCCCAGCATTTT.

The chain has TRBV7-2 and TRBJ1-2; maybe TRBD1 (5 bases). With 5 bases removed from V and 0 bases from J, the gap between germline ends came to 13 bases. CDR3 length: 15 residues. Germline V gene sequence: CDR1 SGHTA, CDR2 FQGNSA. As DNA, the CDR3 is TGTGCCAGCAGCCCTCAGGGATCCCCTAACTATGGCTACACCTTC. Translating gives CASSPQGSPNYGYTF.